This T cell receptor (beta chain) was documented in a study of cytomegalovirus exposure and HLA in healthy donors (dated by TCRdb to 2015 to 2018). Some background on the complete study: An earlier analysis of about 530 of the donors reported approximately 260 Gb of sequence data and 117 million unique TCR beta sequences obtained from around 180 million T cells. An early release covering roughly 600 HLA-typed donors comprised 300 to 350 gigabases of sequencing data and tens of millions of unique TCR sequences. The genetic ancestry cluster associated with self-reported Caucasian donors included roughly four fifths of the roughly 400 genotyped donors. The study aimed to test whether cataloging public T cell receptors could reveal signatures of past pathogen exposure. The T cell repertoires of 700 or so subjects were profiled by immunosequencing and related to cytomegalovirus serostatus. In addition to the first cohort of around 670 subjects, a separate validation cohort of approximately 120 different subjects was used. High-throughput TCR immunosequencing, statistical association of individual TCRs with disease status, and machine learning were combined to predict cytomegalovirus infection status. To study patterns of TCR occurrence, a later analysis re-analyzed previously published TCR beta repertoires from around 660 donors and added high-resolution HLA genotyping. The later analysis used no new phenotypic data to find candidate immune exposures, relying instead on TCR beta sequences and their occurrence across donors. An earlier analysis of some 600 of the donors applied high-throughput TCR beta sequencing to assess whether each TCR beta V gene segment acted as functional or pseudogenic. Donor age, sex, ethnicity and CMV serostatus were compiled alongside the repertoire data. Genome-wide SNP genotypes for about 65% of the roughly 670 donors were used in a later genetic analysis, which treated that subset as a discovery cohort. Every repertoire in the discovery cohort had been generated on one and the same sequencing platform. HLA typing included class I and class II loci at four-digit resolution. Typing coverage varied by locus: about 620-630 donors for A, B, C, DRB1 and DQB1; roughly 560 for DQA1; over 600 for DPA1; roughly 450 for DPB1. Five DR-DQ haplotypes were treated as single units for association and clustering because of strong linkage in the cohort. Across 398 genotyped donors of the cohort, an average of about 250,000 unique TCR beta nucleotide sequences per donor were sequenced, and 15% to 20% of those sequences were non-productive.

For this clone: This receptor's antigen is unknown. Base qualities are missing; no much larger clone stands one base away.

What the work shows at the level of the full study, not this receptor alone: According to a later analysis, TCR association rates differed among HLA loci, with DRB1 alleles showing the most associated TCRs and HLA-C alleles showing the fewest. A cluster of highly shared sequence variants was judged likely to be a technical artifact of the sequencing pipeline. Only TCR beta chains were sequenced in this cohort, and the absence of alpha or paired-chain data limited detectable features. Cytomegalovirus status was reported to be diagnosed by the classifier with high specificity and sensitivity in both the original and validation cohorts. The earlier analysis of approximately 540 of the donors excluded some 15 rarely observed V segments, including chromosome 9 orphons, because counts were too low. A few of the identified cytomegalovirus-associated TCR beta chains were confirmed in vitro to be specific for cytomegalovirus antigens. Most CMV-associated TCR beta chains appeared to be HLA-restricted in a later analysis, and the HLA associations seemed to be driven largely by CMV exposure. The authors suggested that the approach could potentially be generalized to other disease states and immunological phenotypes. Compared with equally common non-associated chains, HLA-associated TCR beta chains in a later analysis were more clonally expanded and had lower generation probabilities. At a false discovery rate of 0.05, a later analysis linked 16,951 TCR beta sequences to specific HLA alleles. Assigning TCR associations to individual alleles was difficult when HLA alleles, especially DR and DQ, strongly co-occurred. HLA typing was unavailable for some donors at each locus, so association tests used only the typed subset. An association between a missense DCLRE1C variant and V-gene and J-gene trimming of TCR beta chains was found in a later genetic analysis and replicated in an independent cohort. According to a later genetic analysis, donors in an Asian-associated ancestry cluster had fewer N-insertions in productive TCRs than the roughly 670-donor mean. Roughly uniform sequencing depth across donors was assumed in presence/absence analyses, although this assumption may not hold. In an earlier analysis of more than 450 of the donors, most TCR beta V segments were observed in productive rearrangements about 90% or about 30% of the time, broadly matching IMGT annotations. Immune exposure information for the cohort was limited to CMV serostatus. Across donors, most TCR sequences were observed very rarely, whereas some public TCRs were present in many individuals. Some IMGT-functional V segments, including TRBV6-2 and TRBV6-3, could not be distinguished by the 87-base-pair reads and were therefore excluded. A further reported finding was that TCR beta sequences accurately predicted the HLA-A and HLA-B alleles for most subjects in the first cohort. A total of around 150 TCR beta chains were listed by the study as associated with cytomegalovirus. A later analysis reported that several top co-occurrence clusters appeared linked to parvovirus B19, influenza, CMV and Epstein-Barr virus. Correlated functional status among segregating V segments might be attributable to linkage disequilibrium, but an unknown experimental factor could not be ruled out.

Looking up the germline V gene yields CDR1 SGHTA and CDR2 FQGNSA. The CDR3 goes from the cysteine to the phenylalanine over 15 residues. Only the CDR3 DNA is retained, 45 bases long and in frame from the first base. Deletion took 6 bases off V and 4 bases off J, with a span of 18 bases between the germline ends. The cohort was made up of 666 healthy bone marrow donors. Cohort members were all nominally healthy when sampled, although unrecorded immune exposures were likely present. The donor was CMV seronegative and belonged to the group of more than 300 seronegative cohort members. Every donor gave a peripheral blood sample, and the peripheral blood mononuclear cells from that sample were used for TCR beta sequencing. Genomic DNA was extracted from the blood cell samples with the Qiagen DNeasy Blood Extraction Kit. Preparation of the library involved the immunoSEQ multiplex PCR assay. The multiplex PCR relied on a mix of 60 forward primers for TCR Vbeta segments and 13 reverse primers for TCR Jbeta segments. The CDR3 region of rearranged TCR beta genes was amplified from genomic DNA with a multiplex PCR assay. Amplified TCR beta libraries were sequenced as 87-base-pair reads on the Illumina HiSeq System. The authors processed their data as follows. A later analysis counted tens of millions of unique TCR beta chains across the 600 to 850 repertoires, and roughly 11 million of these chains were shared by at least two donors. Raw reads were error-corrected and collapsed into unique sequences by a nearest-neighbor algorithm in which closely related sequences were merged to remove PCR and sequencing errors. To assign V, D and J gene segments, CDR3 sequences were aligned to IMGT reference sequences. Each retained sequence needed at least a six-nucleotide match to both a V gene segment and a J gene segment. Rearrangements were classified as productive when the CDR3 lacked stop codons and remained in frame with V and J, and all other rearrangements were classified as non-productive. CDR3 was defined according to IMGT convention as the region running from the second conserved V-encoded cysteine to the conserved J-encoded phenylalanine. In an earlier analysis of approximately 500 of the donors, sequences lacking an unambiguous match to a single V gene segment were excluded. In an earlier analysis of several hundred of the donors, a V segment was called functional when productive rearrangements were above 56.7%, and segregating when the standard deviation between donors exceeded 5%. A statistical classification framework was developed to diagnose cytomegalovirus status using the catalog of TCR beta chain sequences. A later analysis assigned V and J genes by comparing TCR nucleotide sequences with IMGT/GENE-DB human TR gene sequences. A later analysis assigned CDR3 sequences and most-parsimonious VDJ recombination scenarios with the TCRdist pipeline. In a later analysis, every TCR beta chain was defined by the combination of its CDR3 amino acid sequence and its V-gene family, and reads without a unique V-gene family were dropped. As a way to deal with suspected cross-contamination and a sequencing artifact, a later analysis dropped 450 to 600 nucleotide sequences that were highly shared and had low generation probability. In a later analysis, a clonal expansion index was calculated for each public chain from normalized within-repertoire ranks of inferred template counts. In a later analysis, generation probabilities were computed with a VDJ recombination model fitted to out-of-frame rearrangements, and the resulting probabilities were checked against IGoR. In a later analysis, TCR-TCR, TCR-HLA and TCR-CMV co-occurrence was scored with hypergeometric tests, and a repertoire-size bias correction was applied to TCR pairs. In a later analysis, false discovery rates were estimated by permuting HLA or CMV assignments 20 times. In a later analysis, co-occurring TCRs were grouped using DBSCAN, and TCRdist sequence similarity was added for clustering within HLA-allele-positive subsets. For co-occurrence clustering, repertoires with fewer than 30,000 or more than 120,000 public chains were excluded, along with five repertoires with anomalous nucleotide sharing. The table comes from immuneACCESS by way of TCRdb, which keeps in-frame sequences with V and J called. Part of the clones is missing from these tables; in studies checked, under half for an unresolved V gene and the rest for unknown reasons. D and trimming come from the DNA, and the V and J calls and clone size come from that table. The sample table records some 150,000 clones; roughly 74% of these occur just once. The ten top clones hold less than 3.5% of the sample.

The TCR was taken from a man aged 18-30 years in good health and CMV-seronegative. This sequence uses TRBV7-2 and TRBJ1-2; matching of 6 bases hints at TRBD1 as the D gene. Sequencing input: PBMCs. The bases read TGTGCCAGCAGTTCCATTACCGGGACAATCTATGGCTACACCTTC. It codes for CASSSITGTIYGYTF.